Each of the 30 T cell receptor beta chains below was sequenced from the same sample in a study of cytomegalovirus exposure and HLA in healthy donors. Primers for the PCR totalled 60 Vbeta and 13 Jbeta. Clones were read by immunoSEQ multiplex PCR, and TCRdb kept only the in-frame ones, dropping some. The table shows about 130,000 clones, with more than 60% occurring only once. Sequences were obtained from PBMCs. Receptors were obtained from a woman aged 40-49 years in good health and CMV-seronegative.

The chain has TRBV6-1 and TRBJ2-1, with 10 positions matching TRBD2. Per the germline V gene, CDR1 is MNHNS and CDR2 is SASEGT. Trimming cost V 5 bases and J 8 bases; bases outside gene matches: 6. CDR3 size: 14 residues. CDR3 nucleotide sequence: TGTGCCAGCAGTTCTAGCGGGAGAGGCTATGAGCAGTTCTTC. Protein sequence: CASSSSGRGYEQFF.

The genes are TRBV27 and TRBJ2-5; 9 positions agree with TRBD1. The tail of the sequence fits TRBJ2-7 better, so the J call may be wrong. The V gene's germline CDR1 is MNHEY and CDR2 SMNVEV (reference sequence). The CDR3 loop spans 16 amino acids. For the CDR3, the DNA is TGTGCCAGCAGTTTCTTACCGGGACAGGGCTCCTACGAGCAGTACTTC. It translates to CASSFLPGQGSYEQYF.

The J gene is TRBJ2-5, the V gene TRBV28; TRBD2 matches 9 bases. The CDR3 is 16 amino acids. Germline lookup yields CDR1 MDHEN and CDR2 SYDVKM. J gave up 5 bases and V 2 bases, and 9 bases lay outside the gene matches. This CDR3 is CASSLDPSGERETQYF. In nucleotides, the CDR3 is TGTGCCAGCAGTTTAGACCCTAGCGGGGAAAGGGAGACCCAGTACTTC.

Here the CDR3 reads CASSVQGPGEEQYF. The CDR3 nucleotides are TGTGCCAGCAGCGTCCAGGGCCCCGGTGAAGAGCAGTACTTC. This chain links TRBV9 with TRBJ2-7, with D perhaps matching TRBD1 (5 bases). This CDR3 has 14 residues. Trimming took 2 bases from V and 7 from J, leaving 16 bases between them. CDR1 is SGDLS and CDR2 is YYNGEE in the germline V gene.

V usage is TRBV6-4 and J usage is TRBJ1-1; D uncertain. Germline V gene sequence: CDR1 MRHNA, CDR2 SNTAGT. The CDR3 runs 14 residues. With 10 bases removed from V and 4 bases from J, the gap between germline ends came to 19 bases. CDR3 region: CANSERVWGTEAFF. The CDR3 nucleotides read TGTGCCAACTCCGAGAGGGTATGGGGCACTGAAGCTTTCTTT.

The chain couples TRBV5-1 to TRBJ2-5; 8 bases fit TRBD2. The CDR3 sequence is 15 residues long. V shed 2 bases and J 2 bases; nucleotides not matched to a gene: 5. CDR1 is SGHRS and CDR2 is YFSETQ in the germline V gene. In DNA form, the CDR3 reads TGCGCCAGCAGCTTTACGGGAGGGTGGCAAGAGACCCAGTACTTC. Encoded protein: CASSFTGGWQETQYF.

The chain combines TRBV7-2 with TRBJ1-1; TRBD1 matches at 10 bases. The CDR3 loop spans 18 amino acids. The V and J ends lost 1 base and 2 bases, in that order; junction bases with no gene match: 10. In germline, CDR1 is SGHTA, CDR2 FQGNSA. The CDR3 coding sequence is TGTGCCAGCAGCTTAGACGCCGGGACAGGGGCGGTAAACACTGAAGCTTTCTTT. Translated, it gives CASSLDAGTGAVNTEAFF.

This chain connects TRBV27 to TRBJ2-1; 8 bases map to TRBD2. The germline gives CDR1 MNHEY, CDR2 SMNVEV (reference sequence). The CDR3 is 16 amino acids. The trim removed 6 bases at V and 4 bases at J, leaving 11 bases unmatched. This CDR3 is CASRITGLDRYNEQFF. The CDR3 nucleotides read TGTGCCAGCAGGATTACGGGACTAGATAGATACAATGAGCAGTTCTTC.

V and J are TRBV18 and TRBJ2-2; 10 bases align to TRBD1. The V and J ends lost 3 bases and 6 bases, in that order; junction bases with no gene match: 4. From germline, CDR1 is KGHSH and CDR2 LQKENI. The CDR3 contains 15 residues. The CDR3 loop reads CASSPRTGGAGELFF. The CDR3, as DNA: TGTGCCAGCTCACCCCGGACAGGGGGTGCCGGGGAGCTGTTTTTT.

V and J are TRBV7-2 and TRBJ2-5, with 7 bases matching TRBD2. The junction had 11 bases not matched to a gene; V was cut back by 5 bases and J by 2 bases. The CDR3 has 16 amino acids. Germline loops: CDR1 SGHTA, CDR2 FQGNSA. The CDR3 protein is CASSLAGGGSQETQYF. CDR3 DNA sequence: TGTGCCAGCAGCCTCGCAGGCGGGGGTAGTCAAGAGACCCAGTACTTC.

The V and J genes are TRBV25-1 and TRBJ2-7, with 9 bases fitting TRBD1. CDR1 MGHDK and CDR2 SYGVNS come from the germline V gene. The CDR3 runs 14 residues. V shed 5 bases, J shed 4 bases, and the junction held 6 bases outside the gene matches. The CDR3 nucleotides read TGTGCCAGCAGTCTCCCCGGGACAGGGTACGAGCAGTACTTC. Its translation: CASSLPGTGYEQYF.

The chain links TRBV5-1 to TRBJ2-4, with 7 bases fitting TRBD1. This CDR3 is 14 amino acids long. From germline, CDR1 is SGHRS and CDR2 YFSETQ. The ends lost 4 bases at V and 5 bases at J; junction bases unmatched: 6. The CDR3 region has the DNA TGCGCCAGCAGCCCCCAGGGGGTACAAAACATTCAGTACTTC. It specifies CASSPQGVQNIQYF.

The chain carries TRBV6-1 and TRBJ2-3; D is undetermined. The CDR3 spans 16 residues. From germline, CDR1 is MNHNS and CDR2 SASEGT. Trimming cost V 4 bases and J 2 bases, with 16 bases left between them. DNA of the CDR3: TGTGCCAGCAGTGCCCGGCCAGACGGGTCCACAGATACGCAGTATTTT. As protein: CASSARPDGSTDTQYF.

This clone was seen more than once but under ten times. The chain uses TRBV6-1 and TRBJ2-7; weak D call: TRBD1 (6 bases). The CDR3 runs to 14 residues. The V end was cut by 3 bases, the J end by 1 base, with 10 bases between. Germline loops: CDR1 MNHNS, CDR2 SASEGT. The CDR3, as DNA: TGTGCCAGCAGTGATTGGCAGGGGTCCTACGAGCAGTACTTC. It is translated as CASSDWQGSYEQYF.

J is TRBJ2-7 and V is TRBV25-1; D is unresolved. Trimming removed 2 bases at V and 6 bases at J, with 5 bases between. The CDR3 is 11 residues long. Germline CDR1 and CDR2: MGHDK and SYGVNS. The CDR3: CASSEIFEQYF. CDR3 sequence (DNA): TGTGCCAGCAGTGAAATATTCGAGCAGTACTTC.

The rearrangement links TRBV9 to TRBJ1-6, with TRBD1 matching over 9 bases. The CDR3 has 15 residues. Germline CDR1 is SGDLS and CDR2 is YYNGEE. V was pared by 2 bases and J by 7 bases, with 4 bases of the junction left unmatched. The CDR3 is CASSVGDRVNSPLHF. DNA of the CDR3: TGTGCCAGCAGCGTTGGGGACAGGGTAAATTCACCCCTCCACTTT. The variable domain in full, with the rest retrieved from reference TRBV9 and TRBJ1-6, is DSGVTQTPKHLITATGQRVTLRCSPRSGDLSVYWYQQSLDQGLQFLIQYYNGEERAKGNILERFSAQQFPDLHSELNLSSLELGDSALYFCASSVGDRVNSPLHFGNGTRLTVT.

This chain joins TRBV5-1 and TRBJ2-4, with TRBD1 matching over 8 bases. Per germline, CDR1 SGHRS and CDR2 YFSETQ. V trimming: 0 bases; J trimming: 1 base; junction bases outside the gene matches: 12. The CDR3 spans 19 residues. The chain's CDR3 is CASSLEAYRGRGAKNIQYF. In DNA, the CDR3 is TGCGCCAGCAGCTTGGAAGCCTACAGGGGGAGAGGGGCCAAAAACATTCAGTACTTC.

The sample holds one count of this clone. The chain couples TRBV29-1 to TRBJ2-2; D unclear. The CDR3 is 11 residues long. V was cut by 4 bases and J by 6 bases, with 6 bases left in between. The V gene's germline CDR1 is SQVTM and CDR2 ANQGSEA. In DNA form, the CDR3 reads TGCAGCGTTGGACAAGCCGGGGAGCTGTTTTTT. Protein product: CSVGQAGELFF.

The V and J genes are TRBV6-1 and TRBJ2-7; 7 bases fit TRBD1. CDR3 size: 13 residues. The trim removed 6 bases at V and 0 bases at J, leaving 2 bases unmatched. CDR1 and CDR2 (germline): MNHNS, SASEGT. As DNA, the CDR3 is TGTGCCAGCAGGGGACAGAACTCCTACGAGCAGTACTTC. This codes for CASRGQNSYEQYF.

This chain joins TRBV29-1 and TRBJ2-3, with 9 bases lining up with TRBD2. The CDR3 runs to 13 residues. J was trimmed by 2 bases and V by 6 bases; bases with no gene match: 3. CDR1 is SQVTM and CDR2 is ANQGSEA in the germline V gene. In nucleotides, the CDR3 is TGCAGCGTCTCTAGCGGGACCACAGATACGCAGTATTTT. This translates into CSVSSGTTDTQYF.

The chain carries TRBV15 and TRBJ1-1, with 8 bases lining up with TRBD1. Germline V gene sequence: CDR1 LNHNV, CDR2 YYDKDF (reference sequence). The V segment lost 3 bases and the J segment 5 bases; nucleotides outside the gene matches: 8. The CDR3 totals 15 residues. CDR3 amino acids: CATSSPDRVMTEAFF. The CDR3 nucleotides are TGTGCCACCAGCAGTCCGGACAGGGTGATGACTGAAGCTTTCTTT.

The chain joins TRBV28 to TRBJ1-2; a weak D match, TRBD1 (5 bases). The CDR3 is made up of 17 amino acids. Germline CDR1 and CDR2: MDHEN and SYDVKM. V lost 2 bases and J 6 bases, leaving 22 bases between the germline ends. CDR3 protein: CASSLPGLIGQGNGYTF. The CDR3 nucleotides read TGTGCCAGCAGTTTACCCGGCTTGATAGGGCAGGGCAATGGCTACACCTTC.

The rearrangement joins TRBV14 to TRBJ1-2; no reliable D call. The CDR3 totals 14 residues. V gave up 0 bases and J gave up 3 bases, with 8 bases separating them. Germline CDR1 is SGHDN and CDR2 is FVKESK. The CDR3 loop is CASSQDSGYYGYTF. DNA of the CDR3: TGTGCCAGCAGCCAAGATTCAGGTTACTATGGCTACACCTTC.

The genes are TRBV14 and TRBJ1-4; TRBD1 aligns across 9 bases. The ends lost 3 bases at V and 4 bases at J; junction bases unmatched: 9. Germline V gene lookup returns CDR1 SGHDN and CDR2 FVKESK. There are 17 residues in the CDR3. The CDR3 DNA follows: TGTGCCAGCAGCCATCGGACAGGGGTCGGGAGTAATGAAAAACTGTTTTTT. Its translation: CASSHRTGVGSNEKLFF.

This clone was detected a few times. V gene TRBV5-4 combines with J gene TRBJ2-7; TRBD1 agrees at 10 bases. Germline loops: CDR1 SGHNT, CDR2 YYREEE (reference sequence). J was trimmed by 3 bases and V by 4 bases; bases with no gene match: 4. The CDR3 loop spans 14 amino acids. This CDR3 reads CASSVGTGDYEQYF. The CDR3 region has the DNA TGTGCCAGCAGCGTCGGGACAGGGGACTACGAGCAGTACTTC.

This rearrangement joins TRBV5-4 to TRBJ2-7; D is possibly TRBD1 (6 bases). Germline CDR1 reads SGHNT; CDR2 reads YYREEE (reference sequence). CDR3 length: 15 amino acids. V was trimmed by 2 bases and J by 2 bases, leaving 14 bases between them. The DNA of the CDR3 is TGTGCCAGCAGCTTTTACCCACAGGGAGCCTACGAGCAGTACTTC. Its translation is CASSFYPQGAYEQYF.

The chain has TRBV6-1 and TRBJ1-3, with D tentatively TRBD1 (6 bases). CDR1 is MNHNS and CDR2 is SASEGT in the germline V gene. The CDR3 runs to 15 residues. Trimming stripped 5 bases from V and 4 bases from J, with 15 bases between. The CDR3 bases are TGTGCCAGCAGTCTAACGACAGGCTTCGGAAACACCATATATTTT. It specifies CASSLTTGFGNTIYF.

This clone was found once. The rearrangement uses TRBV5-1 and TRBJ2-7; TRBD1 might be the D (5 bases). V was cut by 4 bases and J by 5 bases, with 10 bases left in between. The CDR3 is 12 residues long. Germline values: CDR1 SGHRS, CDR2 YFSETQ. As DNA, the CDR3 is TGCGCCAGCAGCGCCCAGGGTAACGAGCAGTACTTC. Translated: CASSAQGNEQYF.

The V call is TRBV27, the J call TRBJ1-2; 11 bases map to TRBD1. V dropped 6 bases and J dropped 4; count of bases not matched to a gene: 4. This CDR3 has 14 amino acids. CDR1 and CDR2 from the germline V gene are MNHEY and SMNVEV (reference sequence). For the CDR3, the DNA is TGTGCCAGCAGGTCCGGGACAGGGGGCTATGGCTACACCTTC. Amino acid sequence: CASRSGTGGYGYTF.

CDR3 sequence reads: CASSSPSGRSTYEQYF. The CDR3 DNA reads as TGTGCCAGCAGCTCGCCTAGCGGGAGGTCGACCTACGAGCAGTACTTC. The chain has TRBV13 and TRBJ2-7, with 11 bases aligning to TRBD2. The CDR3 is made up of 16 amino acids. With 4 bases clipped from V and 2 bases from J, the junction kept 7 bases outside the gene matches. Germline CDR1 and CDR2: PRHDT and FYEKMQ (reference sequence).